This TCR beta chain was identified in a study of blood T cells in healthy people across ages. The ends were cut back, 1 base at V and 2 bases at J, with 11 bases in the middle. The CDR3 consists of 15 residues. Germline values: CDR1 SGHVS, CDR2 FNYEAQ. A second roughly 7 to 12 cycle PCR used barcoded and J-beta primers. Every cDNA molecule carried a tag from a template-switch adaptor bearing 12 random nucleotides. MiXCR, applied by TCRdb to the 5' RACE reads, yields one record per CDR3 protein. The sample gives hundreds of thousands of distinct CDR3 sequences, around 50% of which show up once; 13% is in the top ten.

V gene TRBV7-6 combines with J gene TRBJ1-1; D not resolved. This sequence was found in a woman of 80 years or more in good health. Sequencing was done on a sample of blood. CDR3: CASSLGGHTNTEAFF. The DNA of the CDR3 is TGTGCCAGCAGCTTAGGTGGGCACACTAACACTGAAGCTTTCTTT.